The sample holds a few counts of the clone carrying this T cell receptor (beta chain). TCRdb re-called the RT-PCR reads with MiXCR, one entry per CDR3 protein. The profile shows some 880,000 distinct CDR3 sequences, more than 15% of them singletons. The data were obtained in a study of patients and donors after allogeneic stem cell transplantation. The CDR3 consists of 14 residues. CDR1 and CDR2 (germline): LGHDT, YNNKEL (reference sequence). V gave up 5 bases and J gave up 4 bases; unmatched junction bases: 6. V and J are TRBV3-1 and TRBJ2-5, with TRBD2 matching 8 bases. Specimen: blood, either unsorted or a sorted T cell fraction (not recorded which). This receptor was taken from a human donor who was either an allogeneic HSCT recipient or a stem cell or donor lymphocyte infusion donor (not recorded which). It is not recorded whose cells these are; they may come from a transplant donor. DNA for the CDR3: TGTGCCAGCAGCACGGGGGGGCCGAGAGAGACCCAGTACTTC. As protein: CASSTGGPRETQYF.